The rows below give T cell receptor beta chains drawn from one sample of a study of Ad26.COV2.S vaccination and SARS-CoV-2 variants. Profiled with immunoSEQ multiplex PCR; TCRdb holds only in-frame clones, not every one. The sample has about 350,000 clones; around 89% are singletons. The sequencing used peripheral blood, collected in a trial of Ad26.COV2.S vaccine versus placebo. The source of these receptors is a person aged 18 to 65 who received the Ad26.COV2.S COVID-19 vaccine or a placebo. The CDR3 runs from the conserved cysteine through the conserved F or W. D genes are given only for firm matches. Size is stated for part of the rows, as once, few or many counts, or as a class when the clone is expanded.

>TRBJ2-7|-|TRBV14|-
CASSQDASRDVRYEQYF
TGTGCCAGCAGCCAAGATGCTTCGAGGGATGTTCGGTACGAGCAGTACTTC
>TRBJ2-7|few|TRBV5-6|TRBD1
CASSVTGTGSYEQYF
TGTGCCAGCAGCGTTACCGGGACAGGGTCCTACGAGCAGTACTTC
>TRBJ2-1|-|TRBV7-9|-
CASSLATLIYNEQFF
TGTGCCAGCAGCTTAGCAACCCTCATTTACAATGAGCAGTTCTTC
>TRBJ2-7|-|TRBV6-2/TRBV6-3|TRBD2
CASRYGLAGIHEQYF
TGTGCCAGCAGATACGGTCTAGCGGGAATCCACGAGCAGTACTTC
>TRBJ1-1|-|TRBV19|-
CASSSLVGGSEAFF
TGTGCCAGTAGTTCCCTGGTTGGAGGCTCTGAAGCTTTCTTT
>TRBJ2-1|-|TRBV6-5|TRBD1
CASSPRTGAYNEQFF
TGTGCCAGCAGTCCCCGGACAGGAGCCTACAATGAGCAGTTCTTC
>TRBJ1-2|-|TRBV28|-
CASSLRGDYGYTF
TGTGCCAGCAGTTTAAGGGGAGACTATGGCTACACCTTC
>TRBJ1-1|few|TRBV19|-
CASSRASDTEAFF
TGTGCCAGTAGTAGAGCATCCGACACTGAAGCTTTCTTT
>TRBJ2-5|once|TRBV4-2|-
CASSQSTGNQETQYF
TGTGCCAGCAGCCAATCGACAGGAAACCAAGAGACCCAGTACTTC
>TRBJ2-7|-|TRBV7-6|-
CASSLAVSGEQYF
TGTGCCAGCAGCTTAGCGGTTAGCGGCGAGCAGTACTTC
>TRBJ1-5|-|TRBV4-1|TRBD1
CASSQEAGGSDQPQHF
TGCGCCAGCAGCCAAGAGGCAGGGGGCTCGGATCAGCCCCAGCATTTT
>TRBJ2-7|-|TRBV2|TRBD1
CASIPKRRGTSYEQYF
TGTGCCAGCATCCCCAAGCGCAGGGGGACCTCCTACGAGCAGTACTTC
>TRBJ1-1|once|TRBV7-9|-
CASSLGPRGTEAFF
TGTGCCAGCAGCTTAGGCCCTAGGGGCACTGAAGCTTTCTTT
>TRBJ2-3|once|TRBV19|-
CASSMSTQGGDTQYF
TGTGCCAGTAGTATGTCGACTCAGGGAGGAGATACGCAGTATTTT
>TRBJ1-6|-|TRBV28|TRBD1
CASSFSRGRNSPLHF
TGTGCCAGCAGTTTTAGCAGGGGGCGAAATTCACCCCTCCACTTT
>TRBJ1-5|-|TRBV7-6|-
CASSFGLGPNQPQHF
TGTGCCAGCAGCTTCGGCCTTGGCCCAAATCAGCCCCAGCATTTT
>TRBJ1-6|few|TRBV5-6|-
CASSLGQGGSPLHF
TGTGCCAGCAGCTTGGGGCAGGGCGGTTCACCCCTCCACTTT
>TRBJ2-1|-|TRBV5-4|TRBD2
CASSLETSGRAGNEQFF
TGTGCCAGCAGCTTGGAGACTAGCGGGAGGGCCGGGAATGAGCAGTTCTTC
>TRBJ2-3|few|TRBV3-1/TRBV3-2|-
CASSRYSDTQYF
TGTGCCAGCAGCCGTTATTCAGATACGCAGTATTTT
>TRBJ2-3|-|TRBV19|TRBD1
CASSFLDRDTDTQYF
TGTGCCAGTAGTTTTCTGGACAGGGACACAGATACGCAGTATTTT
>TRBJ2-5|-|TRBV4-3|TRBD1
CASSLNSGGGTETQYF
TGCGCCAGCAGCCTCAATTCAGGGGGCGGGACGGAGACCCAGTACTTC
>TRBJ2-2|-|TRBV19|-
CASSRWEGTNTGELFF
TGTGCCAGTAGCCGGTGGGAGGGGACAAACACCGGGGAGCTGTTTTTT
>TRBJ2-3|once|TRBV5-6|TRBD1
CASSLPGGSDTQYF
TGTGCCAGCAGTTTACCAGGGGGTTCAGATACGCAGTATTTT
>TRBJ2-5|-|TRBV4-1|TRBD2
CASSQLNLVASGSTQYF
TGCGCCAGCAGCCAGCTGAACCTCGTGGCTAGCGGGAGCACCCAGTACTTC
>TRBJ2-7|-|TRBV19|TRBD1
CASSTYRGRSYEQYF
TGTGCCAGTAGTACCTACAGGGGACGGTCCTACGAGCAGTACTTC
>TRBJ1-2|-|TRBV5-1|-
CASSLDGPRYGYTF
TGCGCCAGCAGCTTGGATGGACCCCGATATGGCTACACCTTC
>TRBJ2-7|-|TRBV15|TRBD1
CATSRQGQGSYEQYF
TGTGCCACCAGCAGACAGGGACAGGGATCCTACGAGCAGTACTTC
>TRBJ2-2|-|TRBV27|-
CASSTLPQVRDTGELFF
TGTGCCAGCAGTACCTTACCCCAGGTGAGAGACACCGGGGAGCTGTTTTTT
>TRBJ1-5|-|TRBV28|-
CASSPWGNQPQHF
TGTGCCAGCAGCCCATGGGGCAATCAGCCCCAGCATTTT
>TRBJ2-7|-|TRBV7-6|TRBD1
CASSLGQGLWYF
TGTGCCAGCAGCTTAGGACAGGGTCTATGGTACTTC
>TRBJ1-2|-|TRBV29-1|-
CSVEARRGNFYYGYTF
TGCAGCGTTGAAGCCCGTCGGGGGAACTTCTACTATGGCTACACCTTC
>TRBJ1-4|-|TRBV28|-
CASSGGPTTNEKLFF
TGTGCCAGCTCCGGGGGCCCTACAACTAATGAAAAACTGTTTTTT
>TRBJ2-7|-|TRBV3-1/TRBV3-2|TRBD2
CASSQYTSDHEQYF
TGTGCCAGCAGCCAATATACTAGCGATCACGAGCAGTACTTC
>TRBJ2-1|-|TRBV2|TRBD2
CASSEIAGLAGAYNEQFF
TGTGCCAGCAGTGAAATAGCGGGACTAGCGGGGGCTTACAATGAGCAGTTCTTC
>TRBJ2-5|-|TRBV29-1|TRBD2
CSVNPGLEETQYF
TGCAGCGTCAACCCGGGACTAGAGGAGACCCAGTACTTC
>TRBJ2-5|once|TRBV28|TRBD1
CASSLDRGFRETQYF
TGTGCCAGCAGTTTGGACAGGGGATTTCGGGAGACCCAGTACTTC
>TRBJ1-2|-|TRBV5-4|TRBD1
CASSLAVTGGAASYGYTF
TGTGCCAGCAGCTTGGCCGTGACAGGGGGCGCGGCTAGCTATGGCTACACCTTC
>TRBJ2-2|-|TRBV2|-
CASSERYTTGELFF
TGTGCCAGCAGTGAACGGTATACCACCGGGGAGCTGTTTTTT
>TRBJ2-5|-|TRBV3-1/TRBV3-2|-
CASSPTHQETQYF
TGTGCCAGCAGCCCGACACACCAAGAGACCCAGTACTTC
>TRBJ1-3|-|TRBV9|-
CASSPPPGSGNTIYF
TGTGCCAGCAGCCCACCCCCAGGCTCTGGAAACACCATATATTTT
>TRBJ1-1|-|TRBV28|TRBD1
CASSWQGVNTEAFF
TGTGCCAGCAGCTGGCAGGGGGTGAACACTGAAGCTTTCTTT
>TRBJ2-6|-|TRBV5-6|-
CASGHRANSGANVLTF
TGTGCCAGCGGACACCGGGCCAACTCTGGGGCCAACGTCCTGACTTTC
>TRBJ2-1|-|TRBV7-9|TRBD1
CASSLVTKQGLYRAKQFF
TGTGCCAGCAGCTTAGTGACGAAACAGGGGCTTTACAGGGCTAAGCAGTTCTTC
>TRBJ2-1|-|TRBV28|-
CASSTQSDEQFF
TGTGCCAGCAGTACCCAATCAGATGAGCAGTTCTTC
>TRBJ2-2|-|TRBV6-1|-
CASSEQPTNTGELFF
TGTGCCAGCAGTGAACAGCCAACCAACACCGGGGAGCTGTTTTTT
>TRBJ2-1|once|TRBV7-9|-
CASSHPLATSNEQFF
TGTGCCAGCAGCCACCCATTAGCTACGAGTAATGAGCAGTTCTTC
>TRBJ2-6|-|TRBV19|-
CASSLGDAGANVLTF
TGTGCCAGTAGTCTGGGAGACGCCGGGGCCAACGTCCTGACTTTC
>TRBJ2-3|-|TRBV3-1/TRBV3-2|TRBD1
CASEHRGADTQYF
TGTGCCAGCGAACACAGGGGCGCAGATACGCAGTATTTT
>TRBJ2-5|-|TRBV19|-
CASSIGTVETQYF
TGTGCCAGTAGTATTGGTACAGTAGAGACCCAGTACTTC
>TRBJ2-5|-|TRBV25-1|-
CASSDWGQETQYF
TGTGCCAGCAGTGACTGGGGGCAAGAGACCCAGTACTTC
>TRBJ1-2|once|TRBV19|TRBD1
CASSMTGDYGYTF
TGTGCCAGTAGTATGACAGGGGACTATGGCTACACCTTC
>TRBJ2-7|-|TRBV6-6|-
CASSYSGGGDSYEQYF
TGTGCCAGCAGTTACTCAGGAGGCGGGGACTCCTACGAGCAGTACTTC
>TRBJ1-2|-|TRBV3-1/TRBV3-2|TRBD1
CASSQVAGGNGYTF
TGTGCCAGCAGCCAAGTTGCAGGGGGTAACGGCTACACCTTC